This TCR beta chain was found in a study of T cell responses to AZD1222 COVID-19 vaccine. Sequencing used immunoSEQ multiplex PCR; TCRdb keeps in-frame clones, though not all of them. The table lists approximately 140,000 clones, roughly 90% of them singletons, with roughly 4% in the top ten. Trimming cost V 3 bases and J 3 bases, with 27 bases left between them. The CDR3 runs 20 residues. The germline V gene has CDR1 SGDLS and CDR2 YYNGEE. The genes are TRBV9 and TRBJ1-4, with a weak D call TRBD1 (5 bases). Sample: peripheral blood, taken 28 days after the second AZD1222 dose. The sequence came from an adult who received the AZD1222 COVID-19 vaccine. CDR3: CASSAVAGGAFGSANEKLFF. CDR3 nucleotide sequence: TGTGCCAGCAGCGCAGTAGCGGGAGGGGCTTTCGGTTCAGCTAATGAAAAACTGTTTTTT.